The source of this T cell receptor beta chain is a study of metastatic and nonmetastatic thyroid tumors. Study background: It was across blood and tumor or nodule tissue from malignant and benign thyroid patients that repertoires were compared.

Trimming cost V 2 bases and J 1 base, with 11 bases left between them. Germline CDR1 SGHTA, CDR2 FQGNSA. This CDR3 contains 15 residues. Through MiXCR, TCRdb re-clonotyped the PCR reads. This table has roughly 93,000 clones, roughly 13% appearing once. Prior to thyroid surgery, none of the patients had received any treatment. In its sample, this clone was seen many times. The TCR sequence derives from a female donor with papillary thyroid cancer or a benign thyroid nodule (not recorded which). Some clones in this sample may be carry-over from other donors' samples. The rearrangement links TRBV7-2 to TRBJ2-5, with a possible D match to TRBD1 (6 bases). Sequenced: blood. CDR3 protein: CASSLPGQIQETQYF. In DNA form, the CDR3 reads TGTGCCAGCAGCTTACCGGGACAAATCCAAGAGACCCAGTACTTC.